The 6 T cell receptor beta chains below were found in one sample sequenced in a study of technical replicates of blood from a few donors. Libraries were prepared by immunoSEQ multiplex PCR; TCRdb keeps only in-frame clonotypes and omits some of them. The sample contains 75,000 to 90,000 clones, about nine tenths of which appear only once. Specimen: T cells isolated from PBMCs. The receptors stem from a human donor in good health.

The chain uses TRBV10-3 and TRBJ1-1; D gene unclear. The germline gives CDR1 ENHRY, CDR2 SYGVKD. The germline V and J ends were trimmed by 0 bases and 2 bases, with 4 bases remaining between them. CDR3 length: 13 amino acids. The CDR3 nucleotides read TGTGCCATCAGTGAGTCTCTTAACACTGAAGCTTTCTTT. It encodes CAISESLNTEAFF.

The V and J genes are TRBV4-2 and TRBJ1-3; D uncertain. Between the trimmed V and J ends, which lost 0 bases and 4 bases, there was a span of 16 bases. The CDR3 runs 17 residues. Germline CDR1 is LGHNA and CDR2 is YNFKEQ. CDR3 DNA sequence: TGTGCCAGCAGCCAAGATCCAGGTGGAGGGCTCGGAAACACCATATATTTT. Protein sequence: CASSQDPGGGLGNTIYF.

The chain has TRBV19 and TRBJ1-1, with D possibly being TRBD1 (5 bases). The CDR3 is 15 amino acids. The V end was cut by 5 bases, the J end by 0 bases, with 13 bases between. Germline V CDR1 and CDR2: LNHDA, SQIVND (reference sequence). CDR3 in DNA: TGTGCCAGTAGTCCCCTGACAGATCTGAACACTGAAGCTTTCTTT. Amino acids: CASSPLTDLNTEAFF.

V usage is TRBV4-2 and J usage is TRBJ1-1, with 7 bases identical to TRBD1. Trimming took 0 bases from V and 1 from J; bases not matched to a gene: 11. CDR1 and CDR2 (germline): LGHNA, YNFKEQ. The CDR3 runs to 18 residues. CDR3 loop: CASSQDPDRVRGNTEAFF. The CDR3, as DNA: TGTGCCAGCAGCCAAGATCCCGACAGGGTTCGGGGGAACACTGAAGCTTTCTTT.

About this clone itself: One end of the junction fails to match germline, which may point to a read error. V and J are TRBV7-7 and TRBJ1-4; 8 positions match TRBD1. This CDR3 contains 15 residues. Germline V CDR1 and CDR2: SSHAT, FNYEAQ (reference sequence). CDR3 amino acids: CASSLGTGGNEKLFF. CDR3 nucleotide sequence: TGTGCTAGCAGCTTAGGGACAGGCGGTAATGAAAAACTGTTTTTT.

This clone was seen a few times. V is TRBV11-3 and J is TRBJ2-2; D not certain. Trimming pared 2 bases from V and 1 base from J, leaving 11 bases between. The CDR3 totals 16 residues. Germline loops: CDR1 SGHNT, CDR2 YENEEA. The CDR3 loop reads CASSLFPQENTGELFF. In DNA, the CDR3 is TGTGCCAGCAGCTTATTCCCTCAGGAGAACACCGGGGAGCTGTTTTTT.